This TCR beta chain was obtained from a study of blood T cell repertoires in COVID-19 (dated by TCRdb to about 2020). Background for the entire study: Samples from collaborators originated in the United States, Italy and Spain and spanned both the acute and convalescent phases of COVID-19. Deeply sampled blood TCRbeta repertoires from subjects exposed to, actively infected with, or recovered from COVID-19 were included in the dataset. Samples came from the ongoing ImmuneRACE study (first 160 participants) plus 1,254 subjects from 6 global collaborators. The prospective study material was composed of cDNA or gDNA derived from T cells, B-cell-depleted T cells, or PBMCs. A de-identified subject ID, COVID-19 status, age in years and sex were almost always included in the sample metadata. A freely available public database, intended as a resource for researchers studying the immune response to SARS-CoV-2, is where the repertoires were released. Where HLA class I and class II types were available, the types were taken from metadata supplied by the sample provider, not from assay-based typing.

Remarks on this clone: Its antigen is currently not known. The sample holds no much larger clone one base away, and base qualities are not on file.

The CDR3 covers 15 residues, taking in both the cysteine and the phenylalanine. CDR3 DNA only is kept here, 45 bases in frame from base 1. In the germline V gene (reference sequence), CDR1 corresponds to LNHDA and CDR2 to SQIVND. Germline trimming amounts to 6 bases on V and 1 base on J, with 4 as the count of junction bases outside the gene matches. Study-wide conclusions, independent of this receptor: The amount of clinical and demographic metadata varied by source and participant and was provided uncurated.

In the prospective study, participants were roughly 18 to 100 years old, resided in around 25 geographic areas of the United States, and were enrolled through a virtual design. In the prospective study, cohorts were assigned on the basis of participant-reported clinical history obtained from a screening survey and a study questionnaire. For ImmuneRACE Cohort 3, a participant was defined as recovered based on two consecutive negative NP/OP PCR tests, clearance by a healthcare professional, or resolution of symptoms. Mobile phlebotomists in the prospective study collected whole blood, serum and a nasopharyngeal or oropharyngeal swab from every participant. Prospective study participants could optionally give additional blood draws and questionnaires over an approximately 2-month period. Blood samples from the prospective study were shipped frozen or at room temperature prior to DNA extraction. TCRbeta CDR3 regions were amplified from genomic DNA by means of the immunoSEQ Assay, a bias-controlled multiplex PCR. Processing in the source paper ran as follows. The number of nucleated cells in each sample was estimated from the amplification of reference gene primers within the assay. To quantify the absolute abundance of each unique TCRbeta CDR3 rearrangement, sequence reads were collapsed and filtered. Productive Simpson clonality was computed per sample as the square root of Simpson's diversity index over productive rearrangements. This immuneACCESS table, as held by TCRdb, lists in-frame sequences with V and J called but not all clones. Of the missing ones, under half trace to an unresolved V gene in checked studies; the others have no known cause. The V and J calls and clone size come from that table; D and trimming were worked out from the DNA. In this sample the table shows roughly 230,000 clones, roughly four fifths of which occur a single time. 3.4% of the sample comes from the top ten.

The chain was built from TRBV19 and TRBJ1-5; 9 bases in the junction line up with TRBD1. The receptor comes from a man aged 45 to 65 who had recovered from COVID-19. Sequencing was carried out using PBMCs or T cells enriched from blood (not recorded which). The CDR3 corresponds to CASSTGQGSNQPQHF. The DNA sequence is as follows: TGTGCCAGTAGCACGGGACAGGGAAGCAATCAGCCCCAGCATTTT.